This T cell receptor beta chain stems from a study of patients and donors after allogeneic stem cell transplantation. TCRdb used MiXCR to reprocess the RT-PCR reads, holding one entry per CDR3 protein. The sample includes about a million distinct CDR3 sequences, roughly 17% of them seen just once. This clonotype has more than one count but fewer than ten. CDR1 and CDR2 from the germline V gene are SGHRS and YFSETQ. V trimming: 7 bases; J trimming: 3 bases; junction bases outside the gene matches: 10. The CDR3 covers 16 residues. The sequencing sample was made of blood, either unsorted or a sorted T cell fraction (not recorded which). V gene TRBV5-1 combines with J gene TRBJ2-2; 9 bases line up with TRBD1. This receptor was identified in a human donor who was either an allogeneic HSCT recipient or a stem cell or donor lymphocyte infusion donor (not recorded which). It is not recorded whose cells these are; they may come from a transplant donor. The CDR3: CASGRTGGLDTGELFF. In DNA, the CDR3 is TGCGCCAGCGGGCGAACAGGGGGCTTAGACACCGGGGAGCTGTTTTTT.